Below, 23 T cell receptor beta chains from the same sample are listed, as sequenced in a study of T cells in Graves' hyperthyroidism and ophthalmopathy. Amplified TCR beta CDR3 regions derived from RNA transcripts. The TCR CDR3 first-round RT-PCR relied on the HTBI primer set. TCRdb recomputed calls from the multiplex PCR reads with MiXCR, one row per CDR3 protein. The sample consists of some 510,000 distinct CDR3 sequences, less than 25% of them appearing once. The sample consisted of blood. The receptor source for this set is a man in his late teens or twenties with Graves' hyperthyroidism.

This clonotype was counted at least ten times. The rearrangement links TRBV14 to TRBJ2-7, with a tentative D call TRBD2 (6 bases). Germline V gene data show CDR1 as SGHDN and CDR2 as FVKESK. Trimming shortened V by 4 bases and J by 5 bases, and 15 bases separated the two germline ends. The CDR3 covers 14 residues. The CDR3 reads CASSLTVGGHEQYF. CDR3 bases: TGTGCCAGCAGCCTCACCGTGGGGGGACACGAGCAGTACTTC.

Ten or more counts support this clonotype. The chain employs TRBV12-3 or TRBV12-4 and TRBJ2-7; 8 bases map to TRBD1. V shed 6 bases and J 3 bases; nucleotides not matched to a gene: 13. This CDR3 region has 16 residues. The DNA of the CDR3 is TGTGCCAGCAGCCTGGGGCTAGGACAGGGAAACTACGAGCAGTACTTC. Protein: CASSLGLGQGNYEQYF.

This clonotype was seen at least ten times. V usage is TRBV7-9 and J usage is TRBJ1-3, with D hard to call. Per germline, CDR1 SEHNR and CDR2 FQNEAQ (reference sequence). V lost 4 bases to trimming and J lost 4 bases, with 14 bases between them. The CDR3 length is 15 residues. CDR3 sequence reads: CASSYLHPGGNTIYF. The CDR3 DNA sequence: TGTGCCAGCAGCTACTTACACCCTGGAGGAAACACCATATATTTT.

This clonotype was found many times. This chain links TRBV7-8 with TRBJ1-1; 8 bases are shared with TRBD1. After removal of 2 bases from V and 0 bases from J, the junction contained 5 bases not matched to a gene. The CDR3 extends over 16 amino acids. Germline CDR1 reads SGHVS; CDR2 reads FQNEAQ. The CDR3 DNA sequence: TGTGCCAGCAGCTTATTCCAGGGGGCTATGAACACTGAAGCTTTCTTT. Translation: CASSLFQGAMNTEAFF.

In its sample, this clonotype was seen many times. V gene TRBV27 combines with J gene TRBJ1-2; D possibly corresponds to TRBD1 (6 bases). Germline V gene lookup returns CDR1 MNHEY and CDR2 SMNVEV (reference sequence). The CDR3 runs to 15 residues. The V end was cut by 0 bases, the J end by 5 bases, with 13 bases between. CDR3 sequence reads: CASSLSNGGWYGYTF. The CDR3 DNA reads as TGTGCCAGCAGTTTATCGAATGGGGGCTGGTATGGCTACACCTTC.

This clonotype was counted ten times or more. V usage is TRBV27 and J usage is TRBJ1-2, with D possibly being TRBD1 (5 bases). V was clipped by 5 bases and J by 7 bases, with 11 bases between them. Per the germline V gene, CDR1 is MNHEY and CDR2 is SMNVEV (reference sequence). CDR3 length: 12 amino acids. CDR3 residues: CASSNQGSGYTF. The CDR3 nucleotides are TGTGCCAGCAGTAACCAGGGCTCTGGCTACACCTTC.

Comment on this clonotype: One junction end disagrees with the germline gene, perhaps due to a read error. The chain joins TRBV6-1 to TRBJ2-2; D is tentatively TRBD1 or TRBD2 (5 bases each). Germline V CDR1 and CDR2: MNHNS, SASEGT. The CDR3 contains 15 residues. The CDR3 region is CASVPQVTGTEELFF. CDR3 coding DNA: TGTGCCAGCGTCCCACAGGTCACGGGGACCGAGGAGCTGTTTTTT.

This clonotype appeared many times. V gene TRBV6-5 combines with J gene TRBJ2-7, with TRBD1 matching over 9 bases. From germline, CDR1 is MNHEY and CDR2 SVGAGI. This CDR3 has 14 amino acids. The ends lost 4 bases at V and 5 bases at J; junction bases unmatched: 6. The CDR3 bases are TGTGCCAGCAGTTCCCGGGACAGGGTAAACGAGCAGTACTTC. Amino acid sequence: CASSSRDRVNEQYF.

This clonotype appeared many times. V and J are TRBV27 and TRBJ1-5, with D perhaps TRBD1 (6 bases). Germline V gives CDR1 MNHEY, CDR2 SMNVEV (reference sequence). V dropped 5 bases and J dropped 1 base, with 12 bases sitting between them. The CDR3 consists of 15 residues. The CDR3 reads CASSPGRGSNQPQHF. The DNA of the CDR3 is TGTGCCAGCAGTCCTGGAAGGGGGAGCAATCAGCCCCAGCATTTT.

In this sample, this clonotype turned up many times. The chain employs TRBV7-8 and TRBJ1-1; D is ambiguous. Trimming shortened V by 5 bases and J by 0 bases, and 7 bases separated the two germline ends. The germline V gene has CDR1 SGHVS and CDR2 FQNEAQ. The CDR3 sequence is 13 residues long. CDR3 in amino acids: CASSAFLNTEAFF. The CDR3 region has the DNA TGTGCCAGCAGCGCCTTTCTGAACACTGAAGCTTTCTTT.

Ten or more counts support this clonotype. The junction and the germline gene differ at one end; a read error may be behind it. V and J are TRBV27 and TRBJ2-4; TRBD2 aligns across 9 bases. The germline V gene has CDR1 MNHEY and CDR2 SMNVEV (reference sequence). The length of the CDR3 is 16 residues. The CDR3 nucleotides read TGTGCCAGCAGTCCAGCGGGGGGCCTAGCCAAAAACATTAAGTACTTC. Translated: CASSPAGGLAKNIKYF.

This clonotype was seen many times. This chain links TRBV12-3 or TRBV12-4 with TRBJ2-7; possibly TRBD1 or TRBD2 for D (5 bases each). The CDR3 spans 12 residues. V was cut by 3 bases and J by 5 bases, with 8 bases left in between. The CDR3 sequence: CASSFLGDEQYF. CDR3 nucleotides: TGTGCCAGCAGTTTCCTGGGGGACGAGCAGTACTTC.

This clonotype was detected ten times or more. This chain links TRBV29-1 with TRBJ2-7, with D perhaps being TRBD1 or TRBD2 (5 bases each). This CDR3 spans 11 amino acids. V lost 7 bases and J 7 bases, leaving 14 bases between the germline ends. Germline CDR1 is SQVTM and CDR2 is ANQGSEA. The CDR3 region is CSAEGQGEQYF. Written as DNA, the CDR3 is TGCAGCGCAGAGGGGCAGGGAGAGCAGTACTTC.

The V and J genes are TRBV6-5 and TRBJ2-7; the match to TRBD1 covers 7 bases. The V segment lost 0 bases and the J segment 4 bases; nucleotides outside the gene matches: 12. Germline CDR1 reads MNHEY; CDR2 reads SVGAGI. The CDR3 runs to 17 residues. The CDR3 loop is CASSYSLPDREGYEQYF. The DNA for the CDR3 is TGTGCCAGCAGTTACTCCCTACCCGACAGGGAAGGGTACGAGCAGTACTTC.

This clonotype came up many times. This sequence joins TRBV30 and TRBJ2-7, with a weak D call TRBD1 (5 bases). Germline V gene data show CDR1 as GTSNPN and CDR2 as SVGIG (reference sequence). The CDR3 spans 14 residues. V shed 1 base and J shed 5 bases, with 15 bases lying between them. The CDR3 bases are TGTGCCTGGAGTGCCCTGCAGGGTAACGACGAGCAGTACTTC. As protein: CAWSALQGNDEQYF. Combining the CDR3 with reference TRBV30 and TRBJ2-7 gives the whole variable domain SQTIHQWPATLVQPVGSPLSLECTVEGTSNPNLYWYRQAAGRGLQLLFYSVGIGQISSEVPQNLSASRPQDRQFILSSKKLLLSDSGFYLCAWSALQGNDEQYFGPGTRLTVT.

This clonotype was found a few times. The chain is built from TRBV6-2 or TRBV6-3 and TRBJ1-1; D is ambiguous. Germline V lookup: CDR1 MNHEY, CDR2 SVGEGT. The CDR3 length is 11 residues. V was cut by 10 bases and J by 3 bases, with 9 bases left in between. The CDR3: CATVGYTEAFF. The DNA of the CDR3 is TGTGCCACAGTAGGGTACACTGAAGCTTTCTTT.

V is TRBV30 and J is TRBJ2-2, with D unclear. Germline V gene data show CDR1 as GTSNPN and CDR2 as SVGIG (reference sequence). V lost 0 bases, J lost 3 bases, and 2 bases lay in between. This CDR3 has 12 amino acids. CDR3 region: CAWSVDTGELFF. The DNA of the CDR3 is TGTGCCTGGAGTGTAGACACCGGGGAGCTGTTTTTT.

This clonotype was observed at least ten times. The chain recombines TRBV6-5 with TRBJ1-6; D might be TRBD1 (5 bases). Trimming removed 0 bases from V and 10 bases from J, with 13 bases in between. This CDR3 contains 15 residues. Germline V gene sequence: CDR1 MNHEY, CDR2 SVGAGI. The CDR3 here is CASSYSTAGRSPLHF. CDR3 DNA sequence: TGTGCCAGCAGTTACTCGACGGCAGGGAGATCACCCCTCCACTTT.

This clonotype showed up just a few times. V and J are TRBV28 and TRBJ1-3; TRBD1 might be the D (6 bases). The CDR3 sequence is 16 residues long. The germline V gene has CDR1 MDHEN and CDR2 SYDVKM. With 3 bases removed from V and 5 bases from J, the gap between germline ends came to 17 bases. CDR3 sequence: CASSFQGGGRRNTIYF. The DNA of the CDR3 is TGTGCCAGCAGTTTCCAAGGCGGGGGGCGGAGAAACACCATATATTTT.

The V gene is TRBV2, the J gene TRBJ1-2; D is uncertain. V was pared by 6 bases and J by 7 bases, with 9 bases between. Germline lookup yields CDR1 SNHLY and CDR2 FYNNEI. CDR3 length: 11 amino acids. CDR3 loop: CASRERGGYTF. The CDR3, as DNA: TGTGCCAGCAGGGAACGGGGTGGCTACACCTTC.

This rearrangement joins TRBV7-3 to TRBJ2-7; 9 bases agree with TRBD1. This CDR3 is 15 amino acids long. Germline CDR1 SGHTA, CDR2 FQGTGA. J gave up 5 bases and V 4 bases, and 9 bases lay outside the gene matches. DNA for the CDR3: TGTGCCAGCAGCTCCGGACAGGGGATATTTGACGAGCAGTACTTC. It is translated as CASSSGQGIFDEQYF.

The DNA for the CDR3 is TGTGCCAGCAGCTTCCAGGGGGTGAAAAACATTCAGTACTTC. This gives the protein CASSFQGVKNIQYF. The V call is TRBV28, the J call TRBJ2-4, with 7 bases matching TRBD1. Losses at the gene ends were 6 bases for V and 4 bases for J; bases not matched to a gene: 6. CDR1 is MDHEN and CDR2 is SYDVKM in the germline V gene. The CDR3 is made up of 14 amino acids.

This clonotype has at least ten counts. This rearrangement joins TRBV28 to TRBJ2-2, with D perhaps being TRBD1 or TRBD2 (5 bases each). The CDR3 has 15 residues. Trimming shortened V by 10 bases and J by 0 bases, and 15 bases separated the two germline ends. CDR1 is MDHEN and CDR2 is SYDVKM in the germline V gene. CDR3: CATLFGTANTGELFF. As DNA, the CDR3 is TGTGCCACCCTATTTGGGACCGCGAACACCGGGGAGCTGTTTTTT.